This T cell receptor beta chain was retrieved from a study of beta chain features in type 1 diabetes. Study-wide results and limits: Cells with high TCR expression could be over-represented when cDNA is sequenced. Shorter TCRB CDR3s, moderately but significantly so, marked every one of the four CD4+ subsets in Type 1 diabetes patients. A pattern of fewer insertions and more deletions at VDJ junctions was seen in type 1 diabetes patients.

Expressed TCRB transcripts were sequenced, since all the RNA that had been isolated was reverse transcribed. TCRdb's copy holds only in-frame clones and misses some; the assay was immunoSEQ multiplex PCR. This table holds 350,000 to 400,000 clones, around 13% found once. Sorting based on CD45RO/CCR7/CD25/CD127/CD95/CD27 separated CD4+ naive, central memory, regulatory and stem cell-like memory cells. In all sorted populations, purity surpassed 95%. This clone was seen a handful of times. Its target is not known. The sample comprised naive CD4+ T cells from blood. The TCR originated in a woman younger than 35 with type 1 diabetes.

The CDR3 coding sequence is TGTGCCTGGAGTGTACCCCAAGGACTAGCGGGAGTAAATGAGCAGTTCTTC. Its protein is CAWSVPQGLAGVNEQFF. The chain links TRBV30 to TRBJ2-1; 13 bases map to TRBD2. In germline, CDR1 is GTSNPN, CDR2 SVGIG (reference sequence). Trimming at V came to 0 bases and at J to 7 bases, leaving 9 bases not matched to a gene. This CDR3 has 17 amino acids.